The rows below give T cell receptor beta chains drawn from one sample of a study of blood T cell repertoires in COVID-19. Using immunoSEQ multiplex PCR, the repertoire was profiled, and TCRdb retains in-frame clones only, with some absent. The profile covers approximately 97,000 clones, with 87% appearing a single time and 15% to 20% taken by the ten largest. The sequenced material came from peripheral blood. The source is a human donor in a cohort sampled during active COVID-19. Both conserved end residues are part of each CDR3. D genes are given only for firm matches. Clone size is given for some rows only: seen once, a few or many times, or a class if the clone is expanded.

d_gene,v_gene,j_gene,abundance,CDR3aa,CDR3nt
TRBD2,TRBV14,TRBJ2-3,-,CASSPRTSAMNTQYF,TGTGCCAGCAGCCCAAGGACTAGCGCGATGAATACGCAGTATTTT
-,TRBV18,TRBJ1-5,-,CASSPREGDSNQPQHF,TGTGCCAGCTCACCCCGGGAGGGGGATAGCAATCAGCCCCAGCATTTT
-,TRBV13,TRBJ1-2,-,CASTHGHGVEGYTF,TGTGCCAGCACCCACGGCCACGGGGTGGAGGGCTACACCTTC
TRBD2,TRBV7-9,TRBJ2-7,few,CASSSPGLAHEQYF,TGTGCCAGCAGCTCTCCGGGACTAGCTCACGAGCAGTACTTC
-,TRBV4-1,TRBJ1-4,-,CASSLPREKLFF,TGCGCCAGCAGCCTACCTCGGGAAAAACTGTTTTTT
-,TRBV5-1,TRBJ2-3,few,CASSFTGASTDTQYF,TGCGCCAGCAGCTTTACAGGCGCTAGCACAGATACGCAGTATTTT
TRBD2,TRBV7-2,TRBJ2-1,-,CASSLDVAGGYNEQFF,TGTGCCAGCAGCTTAGACGTAGCGGGTGGTTACAATGAGCAGTTCTTC
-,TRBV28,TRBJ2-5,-,CASSLLSQETQYF,TGTGCCAGCAGTTTACTCTCACAGGAGACCCAGTACTTC
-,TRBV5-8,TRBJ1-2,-,CASSPLQGSPLRGYTF,TGTGCCAGCAGCCCCCTACAGGGATCCCCTCTGAGGGGCTACACCTTC
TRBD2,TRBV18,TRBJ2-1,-,CASSPRLAGAGSNEQFF,TGTGCCAGCTCACCCAGGCTAGCGGGAGCTGGGAGCAATGAGCAGTTCTTC
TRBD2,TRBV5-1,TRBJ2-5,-,CASSLTSGPGEETQYF,TGCGCCAGCAGCTTGACTAGCGGCCCTGGGGAAGAGACCCAGTACTTC
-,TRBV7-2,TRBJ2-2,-,CASSPTSGELFF,TGTGCCAGCAGCCCTACTAGCGGGGAGCTGTTTTTT
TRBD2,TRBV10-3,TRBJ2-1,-,CAISGSGGPNEQFF,TGTGCCATCAGTGGGTCGGGAGGGCCCAATGAGCAGTTCTTC
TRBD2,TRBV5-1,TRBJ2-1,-,CASSPKAGSPYNEQFF,TGCGCCAGCAGCCCAAAAGCGGGGTCCCCCTACAATGAGCAGTTCTTC
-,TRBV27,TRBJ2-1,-,CASSLTGSVYNEQFF,TGTGCCAGCAGCCTCACCGGTTCCGTTTACAATGAGCAGTTCTTC
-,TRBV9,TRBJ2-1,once,CASGTGVLNEQFF,TGTGCCAGCGGAACGGGAGTACTCAATGAGCAGTTCTTC
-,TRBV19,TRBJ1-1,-,CASSNRNTEAFF,TGTGCCAGTAGTAACAGGAACACTGAAGCTTTCTTT
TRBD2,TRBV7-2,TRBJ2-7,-,CASSPPLAGGRYEQYF,TGTGCCAGCAGCCCCCCGCTAGCGGGAGGGCGATACGAGCAGTACTTC
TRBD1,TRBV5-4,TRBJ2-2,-,CASSSRQGARSGELFF,TGTGCCAGCAGCTCTCGACAGGGGGCTCGGTCCGGGGAGCTGTTTTTT
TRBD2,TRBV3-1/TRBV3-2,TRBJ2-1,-,CASSPTSGSYNEQFF,TGTGCCAGCAGCCCGACTAGCGGGAGTTACAATGAGCAGTTCTTC
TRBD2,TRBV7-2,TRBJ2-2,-,CASSPRAGGTGELFF,TGTGCCAGCAGCCCGCGGGCGGGAGGCACCGGGGAGCTGTTTTTT
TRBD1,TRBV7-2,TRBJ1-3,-,CASSVGDRRWGNTIYF,TGTGCCAGCAGCGTAGGGGACAGAAGATGGGGAAACACCATATATTTT
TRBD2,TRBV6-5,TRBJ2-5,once,CASSYTGTSGTQYF,TGTGCCAGCAGTTACACGGGGACTAGCGGGACCCAGTACTTC
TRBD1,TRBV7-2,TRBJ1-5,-,CASSPGQGGPTNQPQHF,TGTGCCAGCAGCCCCGGACAGGGGGGACCCACCAATCAGCCCCAGCATTTT
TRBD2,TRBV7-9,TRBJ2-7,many,CASSPGGLPISYEQYF,TGTGCCAGCAGCCCGGGAGGGCTGCCTATCTCCTACGAGCAGTACTTC
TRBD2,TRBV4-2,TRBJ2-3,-,CASSQLSGRNTDTQYF,TGTGCCAGCAGCCAACTTAGCGGGAGGAACACAGATACGCAGTATTTT
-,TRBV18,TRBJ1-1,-,CASSSNSNTEAFF,TGTGCCAGCTCATCAAATTCGAACACTGAAGCTTTCTTT
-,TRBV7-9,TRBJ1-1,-,CASSLSQGGLTEAFF,TGTGCCAGCAGCTTATCTCAGGGAGGGTTAACTGAAGCTTTCTTT
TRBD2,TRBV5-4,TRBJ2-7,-,CASRGGLASYEQYF,TGTGCCAGCAGGGGGGGACTAGCATCCTACGAGCAGTACTTC